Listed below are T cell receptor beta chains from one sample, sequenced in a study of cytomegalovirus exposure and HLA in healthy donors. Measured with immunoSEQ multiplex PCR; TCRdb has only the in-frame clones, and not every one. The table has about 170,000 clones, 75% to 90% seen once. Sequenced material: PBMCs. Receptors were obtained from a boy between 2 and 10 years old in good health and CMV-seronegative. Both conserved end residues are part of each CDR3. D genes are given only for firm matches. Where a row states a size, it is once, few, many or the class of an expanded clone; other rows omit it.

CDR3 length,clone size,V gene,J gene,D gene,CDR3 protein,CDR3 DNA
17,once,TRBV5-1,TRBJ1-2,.,CASSLQSSAAANYGYTF,TGCGCCAGCAGCTTGCAATCATCCGCGGCCGCTAACTATGGCTACACCTTC
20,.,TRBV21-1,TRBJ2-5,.,CASSIPPLFRGRKYQETQYF,TGTGCCAGCAGCATTCCCCCCCTCTTCCGGGGGAGAAAGTACCAAGAGACCCAGTACTTC
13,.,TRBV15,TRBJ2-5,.,CATAPGAGETQYF,TGTGCCACCGCACCGGGAGCTGGGGAGACCCAGTACTTC
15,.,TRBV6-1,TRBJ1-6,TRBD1,CASSFGQGGDSPLHF,TGTGCCAGCAGTTTCGGACAGGGTGGTGATTCACCCCTCCACTTT
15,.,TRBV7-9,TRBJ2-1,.,CASSWGRSSYNEQFF,TGTGCCAGCAGCTGGGGGCGGAGCTCCTACAATGAGCAGTTCTTC
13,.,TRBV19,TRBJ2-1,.,CASSIGQNNEQFF,TGTGCCAGTAGTATTGGCCAGAACAATGAGCAGTTCTTC
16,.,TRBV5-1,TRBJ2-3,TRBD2,CASSSPTSGNTDTQYF,TGCGCCAGCAGCTCCCCCACTAGCGGGAACACAGATACGCAGTATTTT
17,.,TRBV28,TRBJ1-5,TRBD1,CASSSVPGQGADQPQHF,TGTGCCAGCAGTTCTGTGCCGGGACAGGGGGCGGATCAGCCCCAGCATTTT
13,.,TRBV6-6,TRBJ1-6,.,CASSYQNNSPLHF,TGTGCCAGCAGTTACCAAAATAATTCACCCCTCCACTTT
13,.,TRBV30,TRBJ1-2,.,CAWSTGEARGYTF,TGTGCCTGGAGTACGGGGGAAGCACGGGGCTACACCTTC
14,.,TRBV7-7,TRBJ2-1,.,CASSLTRGYNEQFF,TGTGCTAGCAGCTTAACTCGCGGTTACAATGAGCAGTTCTTC
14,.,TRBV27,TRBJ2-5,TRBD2,CASSAPGLEGTQYF,TGTGCCAGCAGTGCCCCGGGACTAGAGGGGACCCAGTACTTC
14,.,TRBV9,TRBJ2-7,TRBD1,CASSSNRGPYEQYF,TGTGCCAGCAGCAGTAACAGGGGCCCCTACGAGCAGTACTTC
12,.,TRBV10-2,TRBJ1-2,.,CASSELRGGYTF,TGCGCCAGCAGTGAGCTCCGGGGAGGCTACACCTTC
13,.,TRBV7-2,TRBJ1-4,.,CASSLITGEKLFF,TGTGCCAGCAGCTTAATCACGGGAGAAAAACTGTTTTTT
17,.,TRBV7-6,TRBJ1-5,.,CASSLSTGTDSNQPQHF,TGTGCCAGCAGTCTCTCGACGGGAACCGATAGCAATCAGCCCCAGCATTTT
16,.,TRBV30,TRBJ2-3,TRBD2,CAWSVLRGRDTDTQYF,TGTGCCTGGAGTGTACTGCGGGGGAGGGACACAGATACGCAGTATTTT
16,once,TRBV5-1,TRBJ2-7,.,CASSSRDHSLEYEQYF,TGCGCCAGCAGCTCCCGGGATCATAGCCTCGAGTACGAGCAGTACTTC
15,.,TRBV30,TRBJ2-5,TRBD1,CAWATGGASWETQYF,TGTGCCTGGGCAACAGGGGGCGCGTCGTGGGAGACCCAGTACTTC
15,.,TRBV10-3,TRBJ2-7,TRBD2,CAISEPGTSGYEQYF,TGTGCCATCAGTGAACCCGGGACTAGCGGCTACGAGCAGTACTTC
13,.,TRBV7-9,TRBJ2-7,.,CASSSSASYEQYF,TGTGCCAGCAGCTCTAGCGCCTCCTACGAGCAGTACTTC
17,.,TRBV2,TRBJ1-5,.,CASTERPSGVSNQPQHF,TGTGCCAGCACCGAAAGGCCCTCCGGGGTTAGCAATCAGCCCCAGCATTTT
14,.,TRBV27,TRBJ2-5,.,CASSQTGNAETQYF,TGTGCCAGCAGTCAAACAGGGAATGCGGAGACCCAGTACTTC
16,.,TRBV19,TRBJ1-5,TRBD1,CASSITGTGEGQPQHF,TGTGCCAGTAGTATTACCGGGACAGGGGAGGGGCAGCCCCAGCATTTT
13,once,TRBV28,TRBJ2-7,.,CASQRGSRYEQYF,TGTGCCAGCCAAAGGGGTTCGCGTTACGAGCAGTACTTC
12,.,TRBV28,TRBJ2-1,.,CASSLTRGEQFF,TGTGCCAGCAGTTTAACTAGAGGTGAGCAGTTCTTC
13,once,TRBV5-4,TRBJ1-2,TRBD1,CASSKTGHYGYTF,TGTGCCAGCAGCAAGACAGGGCACTATGGCTACACCTTC
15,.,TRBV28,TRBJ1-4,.,CASSLWGDGNEKLFF,TGTGCCAGCAGTTTATGGGGAGACGGGAATGAAAAACTGTTTTTT
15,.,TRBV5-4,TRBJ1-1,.,CASSPGREPGPEAFF,TGTGCCAGCAGCCCGGGCCGGGAGCCAGGGCCTGAAGCTTTCTTT
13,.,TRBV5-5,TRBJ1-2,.,CASSRDTGHGYTF,TGTGCCAGCAGTCGCGACACTGGCCATGGCTACACCTTC
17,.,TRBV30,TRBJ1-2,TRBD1,CAWSVHGLEGANYGYTF,TGTGCCTGGAGTGTACACGGACTGGAGGGGGCAAACTATGGCTACACCTTC
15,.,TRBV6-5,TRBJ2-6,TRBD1,CASSSQGPGANVLTF,TGTGCCAGCAGTTCACAGGGGCCTGGGGCCAACGTCCTGACTTTC
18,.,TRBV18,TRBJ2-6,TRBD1,CASSPTGGVAAGANVLTF,TGTGCCAGCTCCCCGACAGGGGGCGTGGCGGCGGGGGCCAACGTCCTGACTTTC
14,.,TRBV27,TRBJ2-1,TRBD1,CASSPTTGINEQFF,TGTGCCAGCAGTCCAACGACAGGGATCAATGAGCAGTTCTTC
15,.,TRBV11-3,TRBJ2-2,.,CASSLVGADTGELFF,TGTGCCAGCAGCTTAGTGGGGGCCGACACCGGGGAGCTGTTTTTT
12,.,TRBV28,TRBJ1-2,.,CASSTQGRGYTF,TGTGCCAGCAGCACACAGGGTCGGGGCTACACCTTC
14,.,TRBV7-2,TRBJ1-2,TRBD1,CASSLGTGGFGYTF,TGTGCCAGCAGCCTCGGGACAGGGGGTTTTGGCTACACCTTC
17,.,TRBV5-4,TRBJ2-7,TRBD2,CASSFGASGSGTYEQYF,TGTGCCAGCAGCTTCGGAGCTAGCGGGAGCGGGACCTACGAGCAGTACTTC
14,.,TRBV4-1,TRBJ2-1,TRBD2,CASSGGRGNNEQFF,TGCGCCAGCTCGGGGGGGCGGGGAAACAATGAGCAGTTCTTC
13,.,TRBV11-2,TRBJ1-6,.,CASSLSDYSPLHF,TGTGCCAGCAGCCTGTCCGACTATTCACCCCTCCACTTT
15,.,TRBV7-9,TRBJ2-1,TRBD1,CASSSGQAVFYEQFF,TGTGCCAGCAGCTCGGGACAGGCGGTCTTTTATGAGCAGTTCTTC
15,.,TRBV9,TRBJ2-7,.,CASSVGGRAAYEQYF,TGTGCCAGCAGCGTAGGTGGGCGAGCAGCCTACGAGCAGTACTTC
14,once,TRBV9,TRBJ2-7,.,CASSPLRASYEQYF,TGTGCCAGCAGCCCCCTCAGGGCCTCCTACGAGCAGTACTTC
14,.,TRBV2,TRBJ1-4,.,CARSQGATNEKLFF,TGTGCCAGGAGCCAGGGTGCAACTAATGAAAAACTGTTTTTT
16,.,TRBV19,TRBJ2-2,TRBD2,CASSILPGLASGELFF,TGTGCCAGTAGTATACTCCCGGGACTAGCGTCGGGGGAGCTGTTTTTT
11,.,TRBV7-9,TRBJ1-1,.,CSSSFSGEAFF,TGTTCCAGCAGCTTCAGCGGTGAAGCTTTCTTT
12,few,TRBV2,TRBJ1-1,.,CASKRDRPEAFF,TGTGCCAGCAAGAGGGATCGGCCTGAAGCTTTCTTT
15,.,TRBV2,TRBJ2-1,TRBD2,CASSGLRGGGNEQFF,TGTGCCAGCAGTGGTCTGCGGGGGGGCGGCAATGAGCAGTTCTTC
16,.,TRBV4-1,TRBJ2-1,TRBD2,CASSQVAGVAYNEQFF,TGCGCCAGCAGCCAAGTCGCGGGAGTCGCCTACAATGAGCAGTTCTTC
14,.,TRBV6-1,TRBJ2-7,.,CASSPGSSKYEQYF,TGTGCCAGCAGTCCCGGGTCAAGCAAGTACGAGCAGTACTTC
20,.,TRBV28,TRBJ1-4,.,CASTSLETVLPYATNEKLFF,TGTGCCAGCACCAGCCTTGAGACAGTCTTACCTTACGCAACTAATGAAAAACTGTTTTTT